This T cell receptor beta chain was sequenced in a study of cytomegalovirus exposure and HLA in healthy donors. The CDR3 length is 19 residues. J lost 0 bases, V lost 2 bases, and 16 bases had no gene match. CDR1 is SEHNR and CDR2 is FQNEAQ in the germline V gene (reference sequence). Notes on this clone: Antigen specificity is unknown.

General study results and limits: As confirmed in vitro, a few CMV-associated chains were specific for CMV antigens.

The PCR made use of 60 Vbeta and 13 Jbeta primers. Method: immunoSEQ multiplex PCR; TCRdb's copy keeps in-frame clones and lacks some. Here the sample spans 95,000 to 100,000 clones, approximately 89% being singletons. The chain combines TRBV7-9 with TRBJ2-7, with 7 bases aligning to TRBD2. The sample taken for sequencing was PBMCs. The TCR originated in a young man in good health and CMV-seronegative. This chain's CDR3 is CASSLTGGTGQSYSYEQYF. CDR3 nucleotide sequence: TGTGCCAGCAGCTTAACGGGAGGTACAGGACAAAGCTACTCCTACGAGCAGTACTTC. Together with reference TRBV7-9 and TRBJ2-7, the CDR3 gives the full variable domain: DTGVSQNPRHKITKRGQNVTFRCDPISEHNRLYWYRQTLGQGPEFLTYFQNEAQLEKSRLLSDRFSAERPKGSFSTLEIQRTEQGDSAMYLCASSLTGGTGQSYSYEQYFGPGTRLTVT.